Sequencing of this T cell receptor beta chain was carried out in a study of T cells in Graves' hyperthyroidism and ophthalmopathy. This clonotype was seen ten or more times. CDR1 and CDR2 (germline): SNHLY, FYNNEI. This CDR3 is built from 15 residues. Trimming took off 5 bases at V and 0 bases at J, with 13 bases between the two ends. Regions amplified from RNA transcripts were the TCR beta CDR3 regions. Carried out on the TCR CDR3, a first-round RT-PCR used the HTBI primer set. TCRdb reprocessed the multiplex PCR reads via MiXCR and lists one record per CDR3 protein. The sample has roughly 350,000 distinct CDR3 sequences, around 15% seen once.

This TCR came from a woman aged 30 to 39 with Graves' ophthalmopathy. The sample comprised blood. V and J are TRBV2 and TRBJ1-2; D perhaps matches TRBD1 (6 bases). The CDR3 region has the DNA TGTGCCAGCAGTTCCCCGACAGGACCTAACTATGGCTACACCTTC. This sequence encodes CASSSPTGPNYGYTF.